This T cell receptor beta chain was identified in a study of PD-1 blockade in mismatch repair-deficient tumors. Method: immunoSEQ multiplex PCR; TCRdb's copy keeps in-frame clones and lacks some. This sample has 100,000 to 150,000 clones, with around 86% found just once. This CDR3 comprises 14 residues. Germline V CDR1 and CDR2: LNHNV, YYDKDF (reference sequence). The V end lost 3 bases, the J end lost 3 bases, and 12 bases lay between the germline ends. The genes are TRBV15 and TRBJ2-7; TRBD2 might be the D (6 bases). Sequenced here: peripheral blood, sampled 44 weeks after starting pembrolizumab. This clonotype was obtained from an adult with mismatch repair-deficient cancer. For the CDR3, the DNA is TGTGCCACCAGCAGCGAGCCGGGGGTCTACGAGCAGTACTTC. It specifies CATSSEPGVYEQYF. The variable domain in full, with the rest retrieved from reference TRBV15 and TRBJ2-7, is DAMVIQNPRYQVTQFGKPVTLSCSQTLNHNVMYWYQQKSSQAPKLLFHYYDKDFNNEADTPDNFQSRRPNTSFCFLDIRSPGLGDTAMYLCATSSEPGVYEQYFGPGTRLTVT.